This TCR beta chain was recovered during a study of graft-versus-host responses after intestinal transplantation. Across the study: Every recipient underwent anti-thymocyte globulin induction, then tacrolimus and steroids for approximately three years.

Libraries were prepared by immunoSEQ multiplex PCR; TCRdb keeps only in-frame clonotypes and omits some of them. The table has about 9,500 clones, roughly 90% seen once. This receptor was taken from a human patient who received an intestinal transplant, so some T cells may come from the graft donor. Sequenced here: PBMCs, sampled just over 240 days after intestinal transplant.

Written as DNA, the CDR3 is TGTGCCAGCTCTCGCCCGGGCCGGTCCTACGAGCAGTACTTC. Protein: CASSRPGRSYEQYF. The chain carries TRBV25-1 and TRBJ2-7; D unclear. This CDR3 is 14 amino acids long. V was trimmed by 8 bases and J by 1 base, leaving 15 bases between them. From germline, CDR1 is MGHDK and CDR2 SYGVNS.